The clone carrying this T cell receptor (beta chain) has a handful of counts. Then a second PCR, running roughly 7 to 11 cycles, was carried out with a sample-barcoded 5' primer and a J-beta primer mix. TCRdb re-derived calls from the 5' RACE reads in MiXCR, one entry per CDR3 protein. The sample includes 1.2 million to 1.5 million distinct CDR3 sequences, 42% seen only once; the top ten take roughly 7.9%. Germline CDR1 reads SGHKS; CDR2 reads YYEKEE (reference sequence). CDR3 length: 14 residues. Trimming cost V 4 bases and J 2 bases, with 10 bases left between them. The sample originates from a study of blood T cells in healthy people across ages.

V and J are TRBV5-5 and TRBJ2-1; D remains unclear. The sequencing input was blood. The origin of this receptor is a woman aged 18 to 35 in good health. The CDR3 loop reads CASSVGQTYNEQFF. The CDR3 DNA is TGTGCCAGCAGCGTTGGGCAGACCTACAATGAGCAGTTCTTC.